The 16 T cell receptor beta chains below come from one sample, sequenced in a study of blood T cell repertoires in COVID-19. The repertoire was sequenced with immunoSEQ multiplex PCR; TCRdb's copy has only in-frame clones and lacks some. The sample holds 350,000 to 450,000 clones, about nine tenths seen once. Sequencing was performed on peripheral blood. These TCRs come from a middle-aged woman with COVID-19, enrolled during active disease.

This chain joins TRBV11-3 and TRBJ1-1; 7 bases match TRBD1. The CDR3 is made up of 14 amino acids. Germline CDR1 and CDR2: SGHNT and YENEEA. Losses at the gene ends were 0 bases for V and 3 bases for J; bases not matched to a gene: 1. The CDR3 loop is CASSLDGQDTEAFF. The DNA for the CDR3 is TGTGCCAGCAGCTTAGACGGACAGGACACTGAAGCTTTCTTT.

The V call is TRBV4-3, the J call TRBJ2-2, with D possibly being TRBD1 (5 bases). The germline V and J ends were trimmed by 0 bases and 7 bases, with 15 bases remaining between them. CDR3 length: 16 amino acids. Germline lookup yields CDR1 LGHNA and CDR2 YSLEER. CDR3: CASSQEAQGRGGELFF. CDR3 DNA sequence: TGCGCCAGCAGCCAAGAGGCCCAGGGAAGGGGCGGGGAGCTGTTTTTT.

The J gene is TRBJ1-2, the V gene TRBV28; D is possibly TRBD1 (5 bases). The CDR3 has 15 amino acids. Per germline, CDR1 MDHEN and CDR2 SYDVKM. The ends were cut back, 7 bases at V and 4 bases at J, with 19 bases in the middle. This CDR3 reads CASTSAGVVFYGYTF. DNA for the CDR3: TGTGCCAGCACCTCAGCGGGGGTAGTCTTCTATGGCTACACCTTC.

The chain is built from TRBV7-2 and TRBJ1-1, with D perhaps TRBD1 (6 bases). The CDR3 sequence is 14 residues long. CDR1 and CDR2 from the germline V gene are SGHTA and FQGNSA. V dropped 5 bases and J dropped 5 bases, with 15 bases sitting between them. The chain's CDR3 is CASSRPGAGTEAFF. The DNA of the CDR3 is TGTGCCAGCAGCCGTCCAGGGGCTGGGACTGAAGCTTTCTTT.

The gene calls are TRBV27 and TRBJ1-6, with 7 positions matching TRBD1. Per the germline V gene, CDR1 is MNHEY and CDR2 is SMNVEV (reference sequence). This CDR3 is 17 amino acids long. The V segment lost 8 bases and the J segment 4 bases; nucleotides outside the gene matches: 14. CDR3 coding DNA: TGTGCCAGCGGAGATGACCAAGGACAGGTTTATAATTCACCCCTCCACTTT. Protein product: CASGDDQGQVYNSPLHF.

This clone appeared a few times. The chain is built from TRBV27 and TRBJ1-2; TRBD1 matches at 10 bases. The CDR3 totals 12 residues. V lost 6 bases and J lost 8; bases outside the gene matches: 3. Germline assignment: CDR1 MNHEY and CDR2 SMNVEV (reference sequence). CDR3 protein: CASRGTGVGYTF. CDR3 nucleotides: TGTGCCAGCAGGGGGACAGGGGTCGGCTACACCTTC.

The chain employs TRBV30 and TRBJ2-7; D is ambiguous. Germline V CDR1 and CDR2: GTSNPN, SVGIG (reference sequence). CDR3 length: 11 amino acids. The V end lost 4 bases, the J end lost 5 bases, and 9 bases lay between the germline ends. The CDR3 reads CAWTTPNEQYF. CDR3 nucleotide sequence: TGTGCCTGGACTACGCCCAACGAGCAGTACTTC.

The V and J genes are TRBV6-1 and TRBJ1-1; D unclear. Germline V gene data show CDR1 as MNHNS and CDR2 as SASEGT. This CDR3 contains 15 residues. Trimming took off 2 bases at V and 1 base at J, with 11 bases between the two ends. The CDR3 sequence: CASSESPGRNTEAFF. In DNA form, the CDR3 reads TGTGCCAGCAGTGAATCCCCAGGAAGGAACACTGAAGCTTTCTTT.

As DNA, the CDR3 is TGTGCCAGCTCACCCCCCCGAGCCCCGGGGGTTTTAGCGGGAGTAAATGAGCAGTTCTTC. It is translated as CASSPPRAPGVLAGVNEQFF. The V call is TRBV18, the J call TRBJ2-1; 9 bases line up with TRBD2. The CDR3 contains 20 residues. Germline V lookup: CDR1 KGHSH, CDR2 LQKENI. V lost 3 bases and J lost 7; bases outside the gene matches: 22.

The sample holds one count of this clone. CDR3 sequence: CASSLAWGLGTGELFF. The CDR3, as DNA: TGTGCCAGCAGCTTGGCATGGGGACTCGGCACCGGGGAGCTGTTTTTT. The chain uses TRBV5-6 and TRBJ2-2; maybe TRBD2 (6 bases). Trimming shortened V by 0 bases and J by 4 bases, and 13 bases separated the two germline ends. The CDR3 loop spans 16 amino acids. Germline lookup yields CDR1 SGHDT and CDR2 YYEEEE.

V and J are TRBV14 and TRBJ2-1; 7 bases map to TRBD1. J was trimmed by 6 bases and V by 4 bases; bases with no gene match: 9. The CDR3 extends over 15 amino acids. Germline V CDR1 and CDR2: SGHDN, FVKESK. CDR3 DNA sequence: TGTGCCAGCAGCCTACAGGGGCGTAAGCTCAATGAGCAGTTCTTC. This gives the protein CASSLQGRKLNEQFF.

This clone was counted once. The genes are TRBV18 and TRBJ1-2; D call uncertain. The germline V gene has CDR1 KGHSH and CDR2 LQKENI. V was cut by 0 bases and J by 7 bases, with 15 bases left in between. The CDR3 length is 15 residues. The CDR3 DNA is TGTGCCAGCTCACCACCAGGTTCGGGGTACGGTGGCTACACCTTC. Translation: CASSPPGSGYGGYTF.

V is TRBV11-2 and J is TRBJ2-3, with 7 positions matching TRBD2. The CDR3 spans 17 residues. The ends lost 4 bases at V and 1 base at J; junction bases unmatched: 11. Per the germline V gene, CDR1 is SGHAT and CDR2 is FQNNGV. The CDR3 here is CASSSRKGGRGTDTQYF. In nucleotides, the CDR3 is TGTGCCAGCAGCTCTAGGAAAGGAGGGAGGGGCACAGATACGCAGTATTTT.

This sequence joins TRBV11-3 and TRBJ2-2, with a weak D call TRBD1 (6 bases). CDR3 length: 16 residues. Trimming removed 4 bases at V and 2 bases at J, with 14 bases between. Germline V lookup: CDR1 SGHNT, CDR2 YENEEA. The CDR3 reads CASSSLGTHNTGELFF. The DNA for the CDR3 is TGTGCCAGCAGCTCGCTCGGGACACATAACACCGGGGAGCTGTTTTTT.

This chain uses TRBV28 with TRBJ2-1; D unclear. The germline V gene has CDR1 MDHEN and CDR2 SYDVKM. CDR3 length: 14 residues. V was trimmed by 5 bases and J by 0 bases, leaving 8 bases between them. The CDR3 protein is CASSTPSSYNEQFF. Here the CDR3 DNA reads TGTGCCAGCAGTACCCCTAGCTCCTACAATGAGCAGTTCTTC. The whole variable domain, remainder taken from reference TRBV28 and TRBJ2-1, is DVKVTQSSRYLVKRTGEKVFLECVQDMDHENMFWYRQDPGLGLRLIYFSYDVKMKEKGDIPEGYSVSREKKERFSLILESASTNQTSMYLCASSTPSSYNEQFFGPGTRLTVL.

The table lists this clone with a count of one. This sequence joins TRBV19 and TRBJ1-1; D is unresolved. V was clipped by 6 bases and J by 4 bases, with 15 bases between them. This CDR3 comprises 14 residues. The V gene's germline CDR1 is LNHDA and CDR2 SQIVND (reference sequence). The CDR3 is CASRSWGEGTEAFF. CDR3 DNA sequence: TGTGCCAGTAGGAGCTGGGGTGAGGGCACTGAAGCTTTCTTT.